One T cell receptor beta chain is described in this entry. Its target is not known. The sample comes from a study of cytomegalovirus exposure and HLA in healthy donors. Study-level findings and limits: Reportedly, cytomegalovirus status was diagnosed with high sensitivity and specificity. Cytomegalovirus-associated TCR beta chains were listed, numbering 164.

Produced via immunoSEQ multiplex PCR; TCRdb's table is partial and in-frame only. Among 140,000 or so clones listed, roughly 89% were seen once. CDR3 length equals 17 residues. The V gene's germline CDR1 is SGDLS and CDR2 YYNGEE. The germline V and J ends were trimmed by 0 bases and 0 bases, with 13 bases remaining between them. The sequence was collected from a woman between 18 and 30 years old in good health and CMV-seropositive. The sample comprised PBMCs. This chain joins TRBV9 and TRBJ1-3; D is unclear. CDR3 nucleotides: TGTGCCAGCAGCGTAGCTGCGGAGAGGTCCTCTGGAAACACCATATATTTT. It yields the protein CASSVAAERSSGNTIYF.